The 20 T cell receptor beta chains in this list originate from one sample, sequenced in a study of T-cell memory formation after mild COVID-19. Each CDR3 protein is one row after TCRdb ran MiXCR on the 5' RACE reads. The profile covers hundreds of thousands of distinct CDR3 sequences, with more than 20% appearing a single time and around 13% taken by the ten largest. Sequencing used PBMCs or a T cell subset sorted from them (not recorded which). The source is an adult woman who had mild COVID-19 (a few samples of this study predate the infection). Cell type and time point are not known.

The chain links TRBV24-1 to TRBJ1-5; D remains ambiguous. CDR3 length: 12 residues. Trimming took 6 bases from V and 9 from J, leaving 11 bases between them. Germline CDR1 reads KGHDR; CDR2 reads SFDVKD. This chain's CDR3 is CATSRWPGPQHF. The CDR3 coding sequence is TGTGCCACCAGTAGGTGGCCCGGGCCCCAGCATTTT.

The CDR3 coding sequence is TGCAGCGTTGAAAAGGCCGGGACAGGGGACGAGCAGTACTTC. Amino acids: CSVEKAGTGDEQYF. The rearrangement links TRBV29-1 to TRBJ2-7, with TRBD1 matching 10 bases. CDR1 SQVTM and CDR2 ANQGSEA come from the germline V gene. CDR3 length equals 14 residues. J was trimmed by 5 bases and V by 2 bases; bases with no gene match: 6.

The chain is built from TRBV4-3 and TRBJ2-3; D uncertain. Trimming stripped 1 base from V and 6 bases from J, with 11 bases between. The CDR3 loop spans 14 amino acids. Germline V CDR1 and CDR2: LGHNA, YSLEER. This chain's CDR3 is CASSQGWQSDTQYF. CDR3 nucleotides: TGCGCCAGCAGCCAAGGGTGGCAGTCGGATACGCAGTATTTT.

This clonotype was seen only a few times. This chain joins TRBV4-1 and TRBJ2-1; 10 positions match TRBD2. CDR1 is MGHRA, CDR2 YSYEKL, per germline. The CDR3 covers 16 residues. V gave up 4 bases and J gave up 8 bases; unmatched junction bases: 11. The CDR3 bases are TGCGCCAGCAGCCCCAAGCAAATAGCGGGGGGCCATGAGCAGTTCTTC. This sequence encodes CASSPKQIAGGHEQFF.

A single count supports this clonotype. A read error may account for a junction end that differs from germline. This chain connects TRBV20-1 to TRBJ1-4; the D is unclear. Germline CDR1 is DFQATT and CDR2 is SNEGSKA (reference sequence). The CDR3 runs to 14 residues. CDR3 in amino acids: CSGREPARNEKLFF. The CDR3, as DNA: TGCAGTGGTAGAGAACCAGCGCGTAATGAAAAACTGTTTTTT.

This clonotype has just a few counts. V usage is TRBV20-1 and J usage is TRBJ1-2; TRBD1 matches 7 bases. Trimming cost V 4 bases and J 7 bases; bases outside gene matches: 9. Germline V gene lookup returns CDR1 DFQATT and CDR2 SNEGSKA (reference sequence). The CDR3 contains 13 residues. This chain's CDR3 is CSANRDSGGGYTF. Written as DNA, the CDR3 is TGCAGTGCTAACAGGGACAGCGGCGGTGGCTACACCTTC.

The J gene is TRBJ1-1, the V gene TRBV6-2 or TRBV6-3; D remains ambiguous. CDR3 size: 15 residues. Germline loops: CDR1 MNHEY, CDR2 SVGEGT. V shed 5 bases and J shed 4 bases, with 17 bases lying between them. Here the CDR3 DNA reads TGTGCCAGCAGTCCCATGACACTAGCGGGCACTGAAGCTTTCTTT. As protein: CASSPMTLAGTEAFF.

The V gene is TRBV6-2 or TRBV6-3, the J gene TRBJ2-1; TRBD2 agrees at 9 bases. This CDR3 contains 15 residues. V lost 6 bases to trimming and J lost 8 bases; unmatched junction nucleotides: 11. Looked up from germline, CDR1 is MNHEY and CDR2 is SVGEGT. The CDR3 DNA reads TGTGCCAGCAGCGGACTAGCGAGAGAGGGGGATGAGCAGTTCTTC. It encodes CASSGLAREGDEQFF.

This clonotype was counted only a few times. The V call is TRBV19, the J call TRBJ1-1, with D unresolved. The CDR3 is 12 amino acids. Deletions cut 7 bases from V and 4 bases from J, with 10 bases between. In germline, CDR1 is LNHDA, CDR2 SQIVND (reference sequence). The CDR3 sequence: CASMEGPTEAFF. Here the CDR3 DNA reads TGTGCCAGTATGGAGGGCCCCACTGAAGCTTTCTTT. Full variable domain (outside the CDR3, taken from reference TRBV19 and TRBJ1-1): DGGITQSPKYLFRKEGQNVTLSCEQNLNHDAMYWYRQDPGQGLRLIYYSQIVNDFQKGDIAEGYSVSREKKESFPLTVTSAQKNPTAFYLCASMEGPTEAFFGQGTRLTVV.

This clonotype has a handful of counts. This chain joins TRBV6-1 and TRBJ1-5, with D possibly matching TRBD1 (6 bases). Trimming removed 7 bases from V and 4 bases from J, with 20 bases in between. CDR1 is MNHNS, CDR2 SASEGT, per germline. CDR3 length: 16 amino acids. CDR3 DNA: TGTGCCAGCACCGAAGGAGTTCTAAGGGGGAATCAGCCCCAGCATTTT. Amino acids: CASTEGVLRGNQPQHF.

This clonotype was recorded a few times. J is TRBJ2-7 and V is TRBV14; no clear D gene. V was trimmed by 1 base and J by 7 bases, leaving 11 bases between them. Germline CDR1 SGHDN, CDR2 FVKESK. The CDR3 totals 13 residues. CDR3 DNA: TGTGCCAGCAGCCAAGGGCAGGTCAGGGAGCAGTACTTC. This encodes CASSQGQVREQYF. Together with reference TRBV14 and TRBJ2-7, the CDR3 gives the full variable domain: EAGVTQFPSHSVIEKGQTVTLRCDPISGHDNLYWYRRVMGKEIKFLLHFVKESKQDESGMPNNRFLAERTGGTYSTLKVQPAELEDSGVYFCASSQGQVREQYFGPGTRLTVT.

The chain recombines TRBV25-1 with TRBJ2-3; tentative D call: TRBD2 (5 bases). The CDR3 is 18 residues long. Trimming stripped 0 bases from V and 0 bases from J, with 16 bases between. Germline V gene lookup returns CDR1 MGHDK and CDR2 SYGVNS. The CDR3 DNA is TGTGCCAGCAGTGAATATTTGTCTAGCAGCCCGAGCACAGATACGCAGTATTTT. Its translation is CASSEYLSSSPSTDTQYF. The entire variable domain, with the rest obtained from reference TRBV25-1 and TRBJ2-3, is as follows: EADIYQTPRYLVIGTGKKITLECSQTMGHDKMYWYQQDPGMELHLIHYSYGVNSTEKGDLSSESTVSRIRTEHFPLTLESARPSHTSQYLCASSEYLSSSPSTDTQYFGPGTRLTVL.

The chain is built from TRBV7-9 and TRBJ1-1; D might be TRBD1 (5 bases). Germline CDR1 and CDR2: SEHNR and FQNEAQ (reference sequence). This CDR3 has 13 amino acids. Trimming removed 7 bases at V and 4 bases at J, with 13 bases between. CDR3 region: CASTTEGSTEAFF. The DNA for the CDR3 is TGTGCCAGCACCACCGAGGGGAGCACTGAAGCTTTCTTT.

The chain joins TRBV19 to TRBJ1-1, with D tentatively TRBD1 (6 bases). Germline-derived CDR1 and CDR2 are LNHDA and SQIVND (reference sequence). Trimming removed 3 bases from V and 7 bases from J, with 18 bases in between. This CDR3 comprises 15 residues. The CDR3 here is CASSIPGVRGNEAFF. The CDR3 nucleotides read TGTGCCAGTAGTATTCCAGGGGTTCGTGGTAATGAAGCTTTCTTT.

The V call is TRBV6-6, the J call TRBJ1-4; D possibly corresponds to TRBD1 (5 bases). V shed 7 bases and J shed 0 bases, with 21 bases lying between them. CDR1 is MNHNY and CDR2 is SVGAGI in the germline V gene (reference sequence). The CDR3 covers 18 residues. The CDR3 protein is CASKTGTPSFPTNEKLFF. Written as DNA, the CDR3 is TGTGCCAGCAAAACCGGGACTCCTTCGTTCCCAACTAATGAAAAACTGTTTTTT.

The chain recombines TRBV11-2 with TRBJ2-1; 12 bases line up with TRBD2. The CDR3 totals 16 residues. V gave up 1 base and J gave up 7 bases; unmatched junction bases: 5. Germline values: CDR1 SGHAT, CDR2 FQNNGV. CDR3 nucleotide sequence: TGTGCCAGCAGCTTAGCTAGCGGGAGGGCCGGGAATGAGCAGTTCTTC. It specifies CASSLASGRAGNEQFF.

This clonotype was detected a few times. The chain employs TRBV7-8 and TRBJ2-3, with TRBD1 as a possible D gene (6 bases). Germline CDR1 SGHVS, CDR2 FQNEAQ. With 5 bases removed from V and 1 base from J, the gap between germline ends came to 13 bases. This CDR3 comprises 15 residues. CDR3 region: CASSVTGIRTDTQYF. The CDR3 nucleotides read TGTGCCAGCAGCGTCACAGGGATTCGCACAGATACGCAGTATTTT.

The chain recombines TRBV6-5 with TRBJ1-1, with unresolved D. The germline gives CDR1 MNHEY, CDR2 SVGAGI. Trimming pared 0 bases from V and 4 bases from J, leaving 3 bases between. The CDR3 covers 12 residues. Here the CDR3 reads CASSYSSTEAFF. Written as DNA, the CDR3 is TGTGCCAGCAGTTACTCTTCCACTGAAGCTTTCTTT.

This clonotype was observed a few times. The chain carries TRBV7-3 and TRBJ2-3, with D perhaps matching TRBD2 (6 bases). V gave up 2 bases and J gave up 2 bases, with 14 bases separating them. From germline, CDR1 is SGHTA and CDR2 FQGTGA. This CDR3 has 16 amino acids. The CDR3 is CASSLWAGRDTDTQYF. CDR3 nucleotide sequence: TGTGCCAGCAGCTTATGGGCGGGGAGAGACACAGATACGCAGTATTTT. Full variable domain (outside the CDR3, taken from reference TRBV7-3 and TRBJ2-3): GAGVSQTPSNKVTEKGKYVELRCDPISGHTALYWYRQSLGQGPEFLIYFQGTGAADDSGLPNDRFFAVRPEGSVSTLKIQRTERGDSAVYLCASSLWAGRDTDTQYFGPGTRLTVL.

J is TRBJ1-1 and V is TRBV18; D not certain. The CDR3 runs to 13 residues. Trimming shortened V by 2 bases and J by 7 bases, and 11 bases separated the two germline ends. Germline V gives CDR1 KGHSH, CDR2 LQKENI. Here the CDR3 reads CASSPNGYDEAFF. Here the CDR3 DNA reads TGTGCCAGCTCACCAAACGGATACGATGAAGCTTTCTTT. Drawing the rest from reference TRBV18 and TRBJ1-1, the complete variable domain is NAGVMQNPRHLVRRRGQEARLRCSPMKGHSHVYWYRQLPEEGLKFMVYLQKENIIDESGMPKERFSAEFPKEGPSILRIQQVVRGDSAAYFCASSPNGYDEAFFGQGTRLTVV.